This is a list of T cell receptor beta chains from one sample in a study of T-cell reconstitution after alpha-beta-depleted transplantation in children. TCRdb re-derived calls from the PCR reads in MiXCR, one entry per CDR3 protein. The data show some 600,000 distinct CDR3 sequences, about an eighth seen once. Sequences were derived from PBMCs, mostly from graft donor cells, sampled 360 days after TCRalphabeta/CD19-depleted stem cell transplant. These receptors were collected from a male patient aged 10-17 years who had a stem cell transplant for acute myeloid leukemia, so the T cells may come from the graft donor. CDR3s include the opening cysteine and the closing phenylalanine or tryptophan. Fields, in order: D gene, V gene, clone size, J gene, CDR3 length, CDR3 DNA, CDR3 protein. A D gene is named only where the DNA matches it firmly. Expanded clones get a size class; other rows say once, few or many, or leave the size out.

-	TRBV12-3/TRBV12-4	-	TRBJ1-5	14	TGTGCCAGCAGTTTAATTGAAGGACCGGAGGCCCAGCATTTT	CASSLIEGPEAQHF
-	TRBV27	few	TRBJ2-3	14	TGTGCCAGCAGGGTCCTCTACGGCACAGATACGCAGTATTTT	CASRVLYGTDTQYF
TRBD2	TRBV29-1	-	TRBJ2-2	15	TGCAGCGTTGAAACTCTAGCGGGGAGGACCGGGGAGCTGTTTTTT	CSVETLAGRTGELFF
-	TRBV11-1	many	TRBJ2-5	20	TGTGCCAGCAGCTCACCTTGGGTGGGTCACCAACCGGGGGCCCAAGAGACCCAGTACTTC	CASSSPWVGHQPGAQETQYF
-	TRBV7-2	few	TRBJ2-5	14	TGTGCCAGCAGCTTAGCACACAGACAAGAGACCCAGTACTTC	CASSLAHRQETQYF
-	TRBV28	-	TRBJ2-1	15	TGTGCCAGCAGTTTACGGAAGGGGCAATACAATGAGCAGTTCTTC	CASSLRKGQYNEQFF
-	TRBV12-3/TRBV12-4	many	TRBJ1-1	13	TGTGCCAGCAGGGGAACAGGGTGGACTGAAGCTTTCTTT	CASRGTGWTEAFF
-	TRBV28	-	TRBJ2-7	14	TGTGCCAGCAGTCCGGTGACAGGGAGGAACGAGCAGTACTTC	CASSPVTGRNEQYF
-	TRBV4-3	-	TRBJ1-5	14	TGCGCCAGCAGCCAAGACCACGGCAATCAGCCCCAGCATTTT	CASSQDHGNQPQHF
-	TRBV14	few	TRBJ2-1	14	TGTGCCAGCAGCCAAGAGGAGGGGGCCGGTGAGCAGTTCTTC	CASSQEEGAGEQFF
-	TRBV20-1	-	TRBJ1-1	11	TGCAGTGCTAGTCCCTTCACTGAAGCTTTCTTT	CSASPFTEAFF
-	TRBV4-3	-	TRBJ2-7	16	TGCGCCAGCAGCCAAGATTGGGGGACTCCATCCTACGAGCAGTACTTC	CASSQDWGTPSYEQYF
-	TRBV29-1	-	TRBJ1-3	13	TGCAGCGCCGTTTCCGGGGGAGGAAACACCATATATTTT	CSAVSGGGNTIYF
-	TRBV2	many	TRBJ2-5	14	TGTGCCAGCAGTAGATCAGGGAATTTCGAGACCCAGTACTTC	CASSRSGNFETQYF
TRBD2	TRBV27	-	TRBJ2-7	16	TGTGCCAGCAGTCCCCGACTAGCGGGAGGGAGCAACGAGCAGTACTTC	CASSPRLAGGSNEQYF
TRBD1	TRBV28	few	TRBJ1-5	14	TGTGCCAGCAGTTTAATGGGACAGGTTCAGCCCCAGCATTTT	CASSLMGQVQPQHF
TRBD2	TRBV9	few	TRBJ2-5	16	TGTGCCAGCAGCGAAGGCCCGCGGCGGGAGCAAGAGACCCAGTACTTC	CASSEGPRREQETQYF
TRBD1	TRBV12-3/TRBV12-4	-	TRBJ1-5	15	TGTGCCAGCAGCTTGAGACAGGGTTGGGATCAGCCCCAGCATTTT	CASSLRQGWDQPQHF
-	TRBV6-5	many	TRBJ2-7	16	TGTGCCAGCAGTTACATGGGACTGGCTAAAATCTACGAGCAGTACTTC	CASSYMGLAKIYEQYF
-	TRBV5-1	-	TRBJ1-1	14	TGCGCCAGCAGCCTTCTCCGGGGCGACACTGAAGCTTTCTTT	CASSLLRGDTEAFF
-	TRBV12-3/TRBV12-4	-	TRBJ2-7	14	TGTGCCAGCAGCCCTTCATCCCCCCTTTACGAGCAGTACTTC	CASSPSSPLYEQYF
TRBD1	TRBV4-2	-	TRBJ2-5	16	TGTGCCAGCAGCCAAGATGGGGGACAGGGGAGTGAGACCCAGTACTTC	CASSQDGGQGSETQYF
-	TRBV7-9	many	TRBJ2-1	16	TGTGCCAGCAGCTTAGACGGCCCCGTCTCCTACAATGAGCAGTTCTTC	CASSLDGPVSYNEQFF
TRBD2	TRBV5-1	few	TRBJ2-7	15	TGCGCCAGCAGCTTGGCCGGGCTAGCGGGAGACGAGCAGTACTTC	CASSLAGLAGDEQYF
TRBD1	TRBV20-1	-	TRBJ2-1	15	TGCAGTGCTAGGGGGACAGGGAGAAACTACAATGAGCAGTTCTTC	CSARGTGRNYNEQFF
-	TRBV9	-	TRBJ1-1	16	TGTGCCAGCAGCGGCAATGGGTTTTCCCCGAGGACTGAAGCTTTCTTT	CASSGNGFSPRTEAFF
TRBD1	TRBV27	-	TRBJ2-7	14	TGTGCCAGCAGCGGCGGACAGGTTAACTACGAGCAGTACTTC	CASSGGQVNYEQYF
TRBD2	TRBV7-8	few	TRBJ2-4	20	TGTGCCAGCAGCTTAGCCACCCTAGCGGGAGGGCCCGTGTCCAAAAACATTCAGTACTTC	CASSLATLAGGPVSKNIQYF
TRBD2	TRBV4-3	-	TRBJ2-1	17	TGCGCCAGCAGCCAAGAAATAGGGCTAGCGGGAGCCAATGAGCAGTTCTTC	CASSQEIGLAGANEQFF
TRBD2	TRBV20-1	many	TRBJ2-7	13	TGCAGTGCTAGAGAACTAGCGGAATACGAGCAGTACTTC	CSARELAEYEQYF
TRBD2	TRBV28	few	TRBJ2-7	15	TGTGCCAGCAGTTTAGCGGGGGGCTTCGGCCACGAGCAGTACTTC	CASSLAGGFGHEQYF
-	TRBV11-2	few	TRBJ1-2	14	TGTGCCAGCAGCGTCCGGTTCCTCAACTATGGCTACACCTTC	CASSVRFLNYGYTF
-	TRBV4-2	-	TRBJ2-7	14	TGTGCCAGCAGCCAAGAGTATCTAGATCGCGAGCAGTACTTC	CASSQEYLDREQYF
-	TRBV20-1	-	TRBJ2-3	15	TGCAGTGCTAGACAGGATGCGCGGAGCACAGATACGCAGTATTTT	CSARQDARSTDTQYF
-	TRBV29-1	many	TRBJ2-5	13	TGCAGCGTTCCGGAAGGGGTGCAAGAGACCCAGTACTTC	CSVPEGVQETQYF
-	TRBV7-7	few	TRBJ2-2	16	TGTGCTAGCAGCTTAGAACGGGACACGAACACCGGGGAGCTGTTTTTT	CASSLERDTNTGELFF
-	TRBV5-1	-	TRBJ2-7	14	TGCGCCAGCAGCTTGGGGGCGAGGGCAGACGAGCAGTACTTC	CASSLGARADEQYF
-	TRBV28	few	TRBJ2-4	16	TGTGCCAGTAGCCGATGGCGTGATCTAGCCAAAAACATTCAGTACTTC	CASSRWRDLAKNIQYF
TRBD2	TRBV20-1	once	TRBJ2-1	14	TGCAGTGCTAGCGCGGGAGGGCCCTCAAATGAGCAGTTCTTC	CSASAGGPSNEQFF
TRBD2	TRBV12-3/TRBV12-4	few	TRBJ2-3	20	TGTGCCAGCAGCATGGTCTTTAGAGCCGGGACTAGCGTAAGCACAGATACGCAGTATTTT	CASSMVFRAGTSVSTDTQYF
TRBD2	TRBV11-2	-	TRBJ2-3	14	TGTGCCAGCAGCCCTGGGACTAGCCGGGATACGCAGTATTTT	CASSPGTSRDTQYF
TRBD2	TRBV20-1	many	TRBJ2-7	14	TGCAGTGCTTCCCCTAGCGGGGAGCTACGAGAGCAGTACTTC	CSASPSGELREQYF